One TCR beta chain is described in this entry. Its antigen is undetermined. The source of the sample is a study of blood T cells in healthy people across ages. Findings and caveats of the study: Unsorted PBMCs prevented conclusive naive versus antigen-experienced comparison.

The CDR3 spans 13 residues. V lost 5 bases and J lost 5, with 12 bases in between. Per the germline V gene, CDR1 is SEHNR and CDR2 is FQNEAQ (reference sequence). Primers used in a second PCR of about 6 to 11 cycles were a sample-barcoded 5' primer and a J-beta primer mix. Each CDR3 protein is one row after TCRdb ran MiXCR on the 5' RACE reads. The table has around 1.1 million distinct CDR3 sequences, under 40% seen once. The receptor comes from a young man in good health. The sequenced sample consisted of blood. The chain links TRBV7-9 to TRBJ1-1, with D possibly matching TRBD1 (5 bases). CDR3 bases: TGTGCCAGCAGCGGACGACAGTGGACTGAAGCTTTCTTT. This sequence encodes CASSGRQWTEAFF.